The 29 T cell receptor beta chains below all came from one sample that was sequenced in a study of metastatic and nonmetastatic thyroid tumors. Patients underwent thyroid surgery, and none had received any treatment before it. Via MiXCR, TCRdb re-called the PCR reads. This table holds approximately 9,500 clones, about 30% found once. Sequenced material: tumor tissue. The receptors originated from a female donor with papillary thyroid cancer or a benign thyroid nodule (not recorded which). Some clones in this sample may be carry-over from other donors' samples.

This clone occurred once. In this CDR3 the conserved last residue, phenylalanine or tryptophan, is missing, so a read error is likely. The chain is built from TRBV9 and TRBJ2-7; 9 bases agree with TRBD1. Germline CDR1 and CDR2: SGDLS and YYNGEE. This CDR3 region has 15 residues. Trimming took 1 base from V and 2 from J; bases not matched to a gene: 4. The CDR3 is CASSVSTGGAYEQYL. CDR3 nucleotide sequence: TGTGCCAGCAGCGTATCTACAGGGGGCGCCTACGAGCAGTACCTC.

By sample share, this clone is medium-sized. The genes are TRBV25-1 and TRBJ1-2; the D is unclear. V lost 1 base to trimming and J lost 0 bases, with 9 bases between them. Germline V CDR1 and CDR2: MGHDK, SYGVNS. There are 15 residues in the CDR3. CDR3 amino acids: CASSEWSETNYGYTF. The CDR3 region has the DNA TGTGCCAGCAGTGAATGGTCAGAAACTAACTATGGCTACACCTTC.

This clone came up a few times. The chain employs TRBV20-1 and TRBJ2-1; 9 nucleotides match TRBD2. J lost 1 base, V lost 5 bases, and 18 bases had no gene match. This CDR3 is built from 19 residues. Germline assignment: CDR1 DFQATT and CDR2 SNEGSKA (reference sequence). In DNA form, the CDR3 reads TGCAGTGCTGACGGAAGGTCTAGCAGGCGGGGGGGGTCCTACAATGAGCAGTTCTTC. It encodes CSADGRSSRRGGSYNEQFF.

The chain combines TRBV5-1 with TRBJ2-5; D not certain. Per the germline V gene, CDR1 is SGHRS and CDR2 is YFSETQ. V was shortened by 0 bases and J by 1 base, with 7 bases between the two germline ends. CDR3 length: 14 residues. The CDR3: CASSLEGSQETQYF. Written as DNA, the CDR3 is TGCGCCAGCAGCTTGGAGGGTTCCCAAGAGACCCAGTACTTC. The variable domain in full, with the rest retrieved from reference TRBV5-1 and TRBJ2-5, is KAGVTQTPRYLIKTRGQQVTLSCSPISGHRSVSWYQQTPGQGLQFLFEYFSETQRNKGNFPGRFSGRQFSNSRSEMNVSTLELGDSALYLCASSLEGSQETQYFGPGTRLLVL.

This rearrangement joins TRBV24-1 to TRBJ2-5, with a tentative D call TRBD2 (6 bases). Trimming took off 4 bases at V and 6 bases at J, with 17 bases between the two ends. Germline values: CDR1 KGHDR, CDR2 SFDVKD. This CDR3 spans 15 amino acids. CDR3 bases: TGTGCCACCAGTGAGACGACTACTAGCATCCAGACCCAGTACTTC. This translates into CATSETTTSIQTQYF.

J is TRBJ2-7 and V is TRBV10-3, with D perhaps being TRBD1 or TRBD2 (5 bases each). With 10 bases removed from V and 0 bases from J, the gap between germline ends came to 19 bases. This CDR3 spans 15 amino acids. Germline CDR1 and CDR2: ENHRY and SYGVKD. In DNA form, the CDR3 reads TGTGCCACCGTCAATATGGTGGGGGTCTCCTACGAGCAGTACTTC. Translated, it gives CATVNMVGVSYEQYF.

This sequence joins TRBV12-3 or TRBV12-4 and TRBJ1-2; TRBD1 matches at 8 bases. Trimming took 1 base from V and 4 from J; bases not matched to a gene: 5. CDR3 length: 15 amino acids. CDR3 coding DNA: TGTGCCAGCAGTTTAGAAAGTGACAGGGGCTATGGCTACACCTTC. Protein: CASSLESDRGYGYTF.

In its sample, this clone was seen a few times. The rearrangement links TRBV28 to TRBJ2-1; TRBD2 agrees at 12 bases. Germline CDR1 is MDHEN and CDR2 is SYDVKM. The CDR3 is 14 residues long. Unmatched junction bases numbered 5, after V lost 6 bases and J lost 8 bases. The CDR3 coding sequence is TGTGCCAGCAGACTAGCGGGGGGTAGAGATGAGCAGTTCTTC. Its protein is CASRLAGGRDEQFF.

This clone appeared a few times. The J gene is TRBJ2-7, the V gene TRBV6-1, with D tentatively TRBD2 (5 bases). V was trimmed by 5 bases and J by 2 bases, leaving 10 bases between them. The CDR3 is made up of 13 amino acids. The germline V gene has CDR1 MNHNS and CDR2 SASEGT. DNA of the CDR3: TGTGCCAGCAGTCCCGGGATTACCTACGAGCAGTACTTC. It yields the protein CASSPGITYEQYF.

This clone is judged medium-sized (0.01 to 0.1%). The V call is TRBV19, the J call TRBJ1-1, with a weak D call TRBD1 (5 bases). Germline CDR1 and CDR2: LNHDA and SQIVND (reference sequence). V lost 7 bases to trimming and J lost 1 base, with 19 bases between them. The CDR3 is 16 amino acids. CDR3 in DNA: TGTGCCAGTACCACACTGATAAGAGGGGCGAACACTGAAGCTTTCTTT. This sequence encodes CASTTLIRGANTEAFF.

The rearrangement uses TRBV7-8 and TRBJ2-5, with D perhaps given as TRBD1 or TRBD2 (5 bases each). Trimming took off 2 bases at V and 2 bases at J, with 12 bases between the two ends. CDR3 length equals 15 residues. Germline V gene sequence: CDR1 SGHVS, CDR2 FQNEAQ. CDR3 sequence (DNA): TGTGCCAGCAGCTTAACGGTGGGACCTCAAGAGACCCAGTACTTC. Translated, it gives CASSLTVGPQETQYF.

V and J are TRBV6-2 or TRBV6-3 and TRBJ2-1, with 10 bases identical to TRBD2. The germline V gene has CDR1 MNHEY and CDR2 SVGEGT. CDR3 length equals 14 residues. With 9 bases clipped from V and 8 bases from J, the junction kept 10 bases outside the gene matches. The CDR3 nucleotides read TGTGCCAGTCGAGGTAGCGGGAGGAGGGATGAGCAGTTCTTC. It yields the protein CASRGSGRRDEQFF.

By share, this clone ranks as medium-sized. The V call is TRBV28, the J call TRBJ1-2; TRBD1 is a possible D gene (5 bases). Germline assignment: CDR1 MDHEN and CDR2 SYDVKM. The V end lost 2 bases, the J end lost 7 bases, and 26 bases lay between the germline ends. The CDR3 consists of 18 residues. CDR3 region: CASSLPPSGPQEVSGYTF. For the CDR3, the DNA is TGTGCCAGCAGTTTACCCCCGTCGGGACCCCAAGAGGTTTCTGGCTACACCTTC.

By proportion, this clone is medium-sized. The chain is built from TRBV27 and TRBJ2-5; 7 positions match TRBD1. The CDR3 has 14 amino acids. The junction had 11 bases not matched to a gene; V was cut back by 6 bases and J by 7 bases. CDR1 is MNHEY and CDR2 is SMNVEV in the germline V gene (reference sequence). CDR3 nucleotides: TGTGCCAGCAGCTCGTCTACAGGGGTCGGGACCCAGTACTTC. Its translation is CASSSSTGVGTQYF.

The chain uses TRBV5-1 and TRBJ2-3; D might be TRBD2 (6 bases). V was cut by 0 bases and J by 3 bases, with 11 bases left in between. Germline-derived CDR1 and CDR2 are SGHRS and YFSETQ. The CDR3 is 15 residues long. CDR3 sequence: CASSLAPGVTDTQYF. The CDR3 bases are TGCGCCAGCAGCTTGGCCCCGGGAGTGACAGATACGCAGTATTTT.

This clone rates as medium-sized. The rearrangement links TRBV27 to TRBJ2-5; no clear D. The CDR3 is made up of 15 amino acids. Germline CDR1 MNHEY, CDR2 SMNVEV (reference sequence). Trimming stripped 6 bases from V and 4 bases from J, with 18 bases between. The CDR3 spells CASSYNPSRSETQYF. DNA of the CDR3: TGTGCCAGCAGCTATAACCCCAGCAGATCAGAGACCCAGTACTTC.

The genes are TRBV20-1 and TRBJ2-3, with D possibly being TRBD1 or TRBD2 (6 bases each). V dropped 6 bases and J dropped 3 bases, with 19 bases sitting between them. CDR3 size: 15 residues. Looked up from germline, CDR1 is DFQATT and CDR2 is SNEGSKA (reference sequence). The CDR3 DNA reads TGCAGTGCCGGGGGCTGGACATCGGATACAGATACGCAGTATTTT. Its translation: CSAGGWTSDTDTQYF.

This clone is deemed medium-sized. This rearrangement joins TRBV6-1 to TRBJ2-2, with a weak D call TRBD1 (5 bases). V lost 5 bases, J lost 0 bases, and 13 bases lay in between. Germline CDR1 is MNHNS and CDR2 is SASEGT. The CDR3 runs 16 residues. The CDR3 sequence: CASSTPTVANTGELFF. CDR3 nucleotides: TGTGCCAGCAGTACCCCGACAGTCGCGAACACCGGGGAGCTGTTTTTT.

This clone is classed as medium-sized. Written as DNA, the CDR3 is TGTGCCGCTTCTCCGGGACTAGCGGGACAGGATACGCAGTATTTT. Protein sequence: CAASPGLAGQDTQYF. This chain links TRBV10-3 with TRBJ2-3, with 13 bases lining up with TRBD2. The V and J ends lost 11 bases and 6 bases, in that order; junction bases with no gene match: 11. Germline lookup yields CDR1 ENHRY and CDR2 SYGVKD. This CDR3 has 15 amino acids.

CDR3 bases: TGTGCCAGCAGCGAGGATCGACAGGGCCCCAATCAGCCCCAGCATTTT. Its protein product is CASSEDRQGPNQPQHF. The genes are TRBV5-5 and TRBJ1-5; 7 bases fit TRBD1. Per the germline V gene, CDR1 is SGHKS and CDR2 is YYEKEE (reference sequence). The J segment lost 3 bases and the V segment lost 4 bases, leaving 10 bases of the junction unmatched. The CDR3 length is 16 residues.

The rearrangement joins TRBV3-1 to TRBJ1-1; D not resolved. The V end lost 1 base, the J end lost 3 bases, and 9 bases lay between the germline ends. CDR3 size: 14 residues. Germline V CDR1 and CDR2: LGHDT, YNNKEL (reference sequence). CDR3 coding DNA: TGTGCCAGCAGCCAAGGGACGGCCCACACTGAAGCTTTCTTT. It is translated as CASSQGTAHTEAFF.

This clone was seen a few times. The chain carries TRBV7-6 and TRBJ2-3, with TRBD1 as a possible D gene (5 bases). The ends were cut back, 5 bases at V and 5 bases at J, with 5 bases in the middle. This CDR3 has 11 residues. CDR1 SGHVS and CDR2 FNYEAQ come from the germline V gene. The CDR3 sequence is CASSQGDTQYF. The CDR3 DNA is TGTGCCAGCAGCCAGGGAGATACGCAGTATTTT. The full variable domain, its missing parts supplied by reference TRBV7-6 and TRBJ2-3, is GAGVSQSPRYKVTKRGQDVALRCDPISGHVSLYWYRQALGQGPEFLTYFNYEAQQDKSGLPNDRFSAERPEGSISTLTIQRTEQRDSAMYRCASSQGDTQYFGPGTRLTVL.

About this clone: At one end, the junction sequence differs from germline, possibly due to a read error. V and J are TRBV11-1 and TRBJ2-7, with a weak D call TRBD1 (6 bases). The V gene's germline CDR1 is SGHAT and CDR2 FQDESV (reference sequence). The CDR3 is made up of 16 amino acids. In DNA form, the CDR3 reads TGTGCCAGCAGCTCGTGGGTACAGGGTTCCTCCTACGAGCAGTACTTT. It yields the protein CASSSWVQGSSYEQYF.

DNA for the CDR3: TGTGCCAGCAGCCAAGAAGCTAGTTCGGCCGAGCAGTACTTC. The encoded protein is CASSQEASSAEQYF. The chain carries TRBV4-2 and TRBJ2-7; D not certain. This CDR3 has 14 amino acids. Trimming cost V 0 bases and J 6 bases, with 12 bases left between them. Germline V gene lookup returns CDR1 LGHNA and CDR2 YNFKEQ.

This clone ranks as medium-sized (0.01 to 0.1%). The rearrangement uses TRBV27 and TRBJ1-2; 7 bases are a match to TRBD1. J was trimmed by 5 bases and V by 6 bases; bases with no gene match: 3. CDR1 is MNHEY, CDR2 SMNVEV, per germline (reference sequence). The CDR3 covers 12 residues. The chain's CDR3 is CASRGTAYGYTF. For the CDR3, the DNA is TGTGCCAGCAGGGGGACAGCATATGGCTACACCTTC.

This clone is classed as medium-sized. In nucleotides, the CDR3 is TGTGCCAGCAGCGTAGGGACTAGTGGCGCCGGGGAGCTGTTTTTT. Encoded protein: CASSVGTSGAGELFF. V gene TRBV9 combines with J gene TRBJ2-2; 7 bases align to TRBD2. Trimming at V came to 0 bases and at J to 6 bases, leaving 5 bases not matched to a gene. Germline V gene lookup returns CDR1 SGDLS and CDR2 YYNGEE. The CDR3 covers 15 residues.

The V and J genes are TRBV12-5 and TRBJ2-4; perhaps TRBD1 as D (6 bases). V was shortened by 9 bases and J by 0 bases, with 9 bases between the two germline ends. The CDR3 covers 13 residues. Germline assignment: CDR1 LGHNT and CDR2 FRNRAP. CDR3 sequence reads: CASKGGAKNIQYF. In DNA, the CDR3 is TGTGCTAGCAAAGGGGGAGCCAAAAACATTCAGTACTTC.

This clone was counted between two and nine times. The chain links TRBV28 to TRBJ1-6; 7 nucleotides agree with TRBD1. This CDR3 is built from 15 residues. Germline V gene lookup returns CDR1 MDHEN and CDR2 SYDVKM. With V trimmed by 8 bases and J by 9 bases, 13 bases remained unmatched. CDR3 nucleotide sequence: TGTGCCAGCCGGGACCACCAGGGGGGTTCTTCACCCCTCCACTTT. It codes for CASRDHQGGSSPLHF.

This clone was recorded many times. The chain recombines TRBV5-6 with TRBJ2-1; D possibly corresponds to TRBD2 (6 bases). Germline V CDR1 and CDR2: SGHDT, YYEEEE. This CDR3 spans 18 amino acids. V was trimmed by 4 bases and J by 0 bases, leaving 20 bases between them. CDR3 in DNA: TGTGCCAGCAGCCTGGGGTTGGCGCGGGGAAGCTCCTACAATGAGCAGTTCTTC. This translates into CASSLGLARGSSYNEQFF. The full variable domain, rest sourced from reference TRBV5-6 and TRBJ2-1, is DAGVTQSPTHLIKTRGQQVTLRCSPKSGHDTVSWYQQALGQGPQFIFQYYEEEERQRGNFPDRFSGHQFPNYSSELNVNALLLGDSALYLCASSLGLARGSSYNEQFFGPGTRLTVL.